Below, one T cell receptor beta chain is given with its context. Its antigen is not known. The CDR3 has 15 residues. Germline assignment: CDR1 MNHEY and CDR2 SMNVEV (reference sequence). The J segment lost 7 bases and the V segment lost 3 bases, leaving 6 bases of the junction unmatched. This sample was taken from a study of shared clonotypes between healthy human individuals. Findings of the study overall: The study generally estimated greater richness for naive than memory subsets. Sampling used blood alone; tissue repertoires probably differ.

In the sorted-subset replicate PCRs, about 190 ng DNA, around 30,000 T cell genomes, was used. Method: immunoSEQ multiplex PCR; TCRdb's copy keeps in-frame clones and lacks some. The data contain some 900,000 clones, more than 75% of them singletons. The healthy adult donors were HIV-negative and reported no recent acute infections or vaccinations. The chain couples TRBV27 to TRBJ2-1; TRBD2 matches at 10 bases. This receptor was taken from a man aged 18 to 35 in good health. Sample: memory CD4+ T cells sorted from blood. Subset noted: CD45RA-negative fraction. The CDR3 sequence: CASSFPSGGVNEQFF. CDR3 nucleotide sequence: TGTGCCAGCAGTTTCCCCAGCGGGGGGGTGAATGAGCAGTTCTTC.